This TCR beta chain was obtained from a study of read filtering for tumor transcriptome and immune sequencing. Across the whole study: Roughly 8 patients were R-ISS I, roughly 15 were R-ISS II, roughly 7 were R-ISS III.

The sample holds a few counts of this clonotype. A much larger clone is a single base away; this may be a read error. From roughly 400 ng of RNA, a library with molecular barcoded alpha/delta and beta/gamma adaptors was made. Using its own MiXCR run on the reads, TCRdb lists one record per CDR3 protein. The sample lists approximately 40,000 distinct CDR3 sequences; around 15% were seen once. This CDR3 has 15 amino acids. Germline V lookup: CDR1 SEHNR, CDR2 FQNEAQ (reference sequence). Material for sequencing was a population of CD138-negative cells sorted from bone marrow. This chain connects TRBV7-9 to TRBJ1-1, with TRBD1 identical over 7 bases. The sequence was obtained from a donor at least 40 years old with multiple myeloma. DNA for the CDR3: TGTGCCAGCAGCTTAGTCAGACAGGGTACCACTGAAACTTTCTTT. Its translation is CASSLVRQGTTETFF.